This TCR beta chain emerged from a study of blood T cells in healthy people across ages (dated by TCRdb to between 2015 and 2016). For the wider study: In model experiments, template switching captured roughly one uniquely barcoded TCR beta cDNA molecule for every two T cells. Using deep sequencing normalized with unique cDNA molecular identifiers, the study measured how TCR beta repertoire diversity changes with age. Donors were grouped into four age groups: young (average roughly 17 years), middle-aged (39), aged (about 60) and long-lived (roughly 80). To avoid experimental bias, donors of different ages were randomly spread across the sequencing lanes. Two additional independent replicas of 1 million unique cDNA reads from the same blood draw were analyzed for two donors (one aged 18 to 30 and one aged 80 or older). Summary of the overall study and its limitations: Compared with the aged group, the long-lived group had more naive CD4+ T cells, fewer expanded clones and increased TCR diversity, a pattern suggesting age selection. Because profiling used bulk unsorted PBMCs, naive and antigen-experienced compartments could not be compared conclusively. A strong correlation was found between observed TCR beta diversity and the percentage of naive T cells measured by flow cytometry. As age increased, observed TCR beta diversity per million T cells dropped in a roughly linear way, and a significant reduction was already evident by age 40. Estimates of total diversity based on one million sequenced T cells were considered lower bounds and underestimates. Donor CMV infection status was unknown, potentially confounding age-related changes in expanded clonotypes.

The sample holds a few counts of this clonotype. Which antigen it targets is not known. The input lacks base qualities; no much larger clone sits a single base away. Donors were under 40 systemically healthy Caucasian individuals from Russia aged roughly 6 to 100 years. Each donor gave about 9.8 milliliters of peripheral blood, drawn into EDTA-treated Vacutainer tubes. Ficoll-Paque density-gradient centrifugation was used to isolate PBMCs, with at least 7 million per sample. Total RNA was extracted from PBMCs with Trizol reagent, with at least 6 micrograms obtained per sample. Naive CD45RAhigh/CD27high T cell percentages were measured by flow cytometry on a PBMC aliquot from every donor. The method was 5' RACE. The instrument given in TCRdb is Illumina HiSeq 2500. A second PCR of about 6 to 11 cycles was performed with a sample-barcoded 5' primer and a J-beta primer mix. A unique molecular identifier was introduced onto each TCR beta cDNA molecule by a template-switch 5' adaptor carrying 12 random nucleotides. At least 2.5 million CDR3-containing paired-end reads were obtained from each sample. All of the RNA was converted into first-strand cDNA using the Mint cDNA synthesis kit, with a TRBC-specific oligonucleotide serving as the primer. All cDNA was treated with uracil-DNA glycosylase and then went through a first 18-cycle PCR with the universal primers M1SS and BC2_uni_R. The study's own analysis went as follows. For normalization, 1 million high-quality reads were randomly selected from each sample, with every read carrying a distinct molecular identifier. Instead of being binned into consensus sequences, reads that shared molecular identifiers were thrown out. MiTCR, with a Q25 quality threshold and the strictest error-elimination algorithm, was used for CDR3 identification, clonotype clustering and error correction. A nonparametric unseen species model with Euler transformation was used to estimate lower-bound total TCR beta diversity. The public reads were quality trimmed at Q25 with fastp and then assembled into clones with MiXCR by TCRdb, keeping productive beta chains. Under each unique CDR3 protein, matching rows form one entry showing the most common genes and DNA. The V and J calls were not made by the authors but by TCRdb's processing. This sample lists roughly 1,800,000 distinct CDR3 sequences; 49% were detected once. The top ten constitute over 2% of the sample.

Based on the germline V gene, the CDR1 and CDR2 sequences are SQVTM and ANQGSEA. After removal of 4 bases from V and 6 bases from J, the junction retains 14 bases not matched to a gene. The CDR3, from cysteine to phenylalanine, totals 16 residues. Just CDR3 DNA is preserved here, 48 bases in frame from base 1. Recombination connected TRBV29-1 to TRBJ2-3; 9 of the junction bases match TRBD2. The sample comprised blood. The sequence derives from a woman between 40 and 55 years old in good health. CDR3 loop: CSVGAQRGVPRDTQYF. The sequenced DNA is TGCAGCGTTGGTGCTCAGCGGGGGGTTCCCCGGGATACGCAGTATTTT.